The T cell receptor (beta chain) under discussion was sequenced for a study of cytomegalovirus exposure and HLA in healthy donors. The PCR employed 60 Vbeta primers together with 13 Jbeta primers. Produced via immunoSEQ multiplex PCR; TCRdb's table is partial and in-frame only. The table includes under 250,000 clones, approximately 78% detected once. This CDR3 comprises 16 residues. Germline loops: CDR1 MNHNS, CDR2 SASEGT. V usage is TRBV6-1 and J usage is TRBJ2-5, with 10 nucleotides matching TRBD2. The DNA matches TRBJ2-7 better at its end, which makes the J call doubtful. The clonotype was recovered from a male donor in good health and CMV-seronegative. Sequencing was done on a sample of PBMCs. The CDR3 region has the DNA TGTGCCAGCAGTGAAGGACTAGCGGGCGATGCCTACGAGCAGTACTTC. It yields the protein CASSEGLAGDAYEQYF.